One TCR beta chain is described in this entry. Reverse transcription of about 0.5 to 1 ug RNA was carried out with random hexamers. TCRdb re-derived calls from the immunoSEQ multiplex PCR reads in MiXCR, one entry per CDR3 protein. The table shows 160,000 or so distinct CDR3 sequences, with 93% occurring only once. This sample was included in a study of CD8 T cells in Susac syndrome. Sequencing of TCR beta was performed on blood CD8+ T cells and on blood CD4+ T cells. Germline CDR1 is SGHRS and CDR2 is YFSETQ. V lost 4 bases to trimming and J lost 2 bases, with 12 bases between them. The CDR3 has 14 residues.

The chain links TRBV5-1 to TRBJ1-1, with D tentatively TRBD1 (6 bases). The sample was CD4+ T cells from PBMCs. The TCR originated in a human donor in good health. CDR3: CASSADSSNTEAFF. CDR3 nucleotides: TGCGCCAGCAGCGCGGACAGTTCCAACACTGAAGCTTTCTTT.